The 23 T cell receptor beta chains listed next were all sequenced from one sample in a study of Ad26.COV2.S vaccination and SARS-CoV-2 variants. The sample's treatment: over 15 received Ad26.COV2.S at low or high dose, single or two shots; about 5 received placebo; per-sample allocation not given. Samples analyzed were those drawn on day 63 after the first vaccine or placebo injection. Sequenced by immunoSEQ multiplex PCR; TCRdb stores in-frame clones only, minus some. In the table there are roughly 240,000 clones, approximately 87% of which are singletons. The sample was peripheral blood, taken in a trial of Ad26.COV2.S vaccine versus placebo. The receptor set was obtained from a person between 18 and 60 years old who received the Ad26.COV2.S COVID-19 vaccine or a placebo.

About this clone itself: The sample has other DNA sequences that encode this CDR3 too. The chain carries TRBV27 and TRBJ2-7; TRBD1 matches at 9 bases. The CDR3 is 13 residues long. The V segment lost 7 bases and the J segment 4 bases; nucleotides outside the gene matches: 5. Per the germline V gene, CDR1 is MNHEY and CDR2 is SMNVEV (reference sequence). In DNA, the CDR3 is TGTGCCAGCAAGAGGACAGGGGTGTACGAGCAGTACTTC. This translates into CASKRTGVYEQYF.

The chain combines TRBV7-3 with TRBJ2-5; perhaps TRBD2 as D (7 bases). The CDR3 sequence is 16 residues long. V gave up 2 bases and J gave up 5 bases, with 18 bases separating them. Per the germline V gene, CDR1 is SGHTA and CDR2 is FQGTGA. The CDR3 here is CASSLYGGLSQETQYF. For the CDR3, the DNA is TGTGCCAGCAGCTTATACGGGGGGCTTAGCCAGGAGACCCAGTACTTC.

This clone has only one observation. The V and J genes are TRBV7-9 and TRBJ2-1; the D gene is possibly TRBD1 (5 bases). Trimming stripped 5 bases from V and 7 bases from J, with 21 bases between. The CDR3 has 16 residues. Per germline, CDR1 SEHNR and CDR2 FQNEAQ (reference sequence). CDR3 coding DNA: TGTGCCAGCAGCACACCCTCCCACAGGTGGGGTAATGAGCAGTTCTTC. The encoded protein is CASSTPSHRWGNEQFF.

This chain links TRBV19 with TRBJ1-2, with TRBD1 matching 7 bases. Unmatched junction bases numbered 5, after V lost 6 bases and J lost 1 base. There are 14 residues in the CDR3. Germline CDR1 is LNHDA and CDR2 is SQIVND (reference sequence). CDR3 region: CASRSGGDNYGYTF. The CDR3 DNA reads TGTGCCAGTAGGTCAGGGGGGGATAACTATGGCTACACCTTC.

This chain connects TRBV15 to TRBJ2-3; 8 bases map to TRBD1. The CDR3 is 16 residues long. V was pared by 6 bases and J by 0 bases, with 8 bases of the junction left unmatched. Germline V gene sequence: CDR1 LNHNV, CDR2 YYDKDF (reference sequence). CDR3 amino acids: CATSPGGAVSTDTQYF. The CDR3, as DNA: TGTGCCACCAGTCCAGGGGGCGCCGTGAGCACAGATACGCAGTATTTT.

The V gene is TRBV10-3, the J gene TRBJ1-6; perhaps TRBD1 as D (5 bases). Germline-derived CDR1 and CDR2 are ENHRY and SYGVKD. Trimming pared 0 bases from V and 8 bases from J, leaving 17 bases between. This CDR3 contains 17 residues. CDR3 DNA: TGTGCCATCAGTGAGTCGCAGGGAAGGATACGGGATTCACCCCTCCACTTT. Protein: CAISESQGRIRDSPLHF.

The genes are TRBV5-4 and TRBJ2-2; maybe TRBD2 (5 bases). Per germline, CDR1 SGHNT and CDR2 YYREEE (reference sequence). Trimming pared 4 bases from V and 5 bases from J, leaving 15 bases between. This CDR3 has 15 amino acids. The CDR3: CASSGPSAETGELFF. The CDR3 bases are TGTGCCAGCAGCGGGCCCTCAGCGGAGACCGGGGAGCTGTTTTTT.

This rearrangement joins TRBV19 to TRBJ2-7; TRBD2 aligns across 12 bases. V was clipped by 5 bases and J by 4 bases; unmatched bases: 6. This CDR3 has 15 residues. Per germline, CDR1 LNHDA and CDR2 SQIVND (reference sequence). The CDR3 DNA sequence: TGTGCCAGTAGTGGTACTAGCGGGGGGTATTACGAGCAGTACTTC. This gives the protein CASSGTSGGYYEQYF.

The genes are TRBV30 and TRBJ2-7; 11 bases are shared with TRBD1. The CDR3 is 15 amino acids. Germline lookup yields CDR1 GTSNPN and CDR2 SVGIG (reference sequence). V shed 3 bases and J 4 bases; nucleotides not matched to a gene: 8. The CDR3 sequence is CAWSFGQGAAYEQYF. The CDR3 DNA sequence: TGTGCCTGGAGCTTCGGACAGGGGGCCGCGTACGAGCAGTACTTC.

The V call is TRBV6-2 or TRBV6-3, the J call TRBJ2-7; 8 nucleotides match TRBD2. Trimming cost V 4 bases and J 2 bases; bases outside gene matches: 4. The CDR3 length is 14 residues. Germline loops: CDR1 MNHEY, CDR2 SVGEGT. The chain's CDR3 is CASSSAGGAYEQYF. The CDR3, as DNA: TGTGCCAGCAGTTCGGCGGGAGGCGCCTACGAGCAGTACTTC.

V and J are TRBV5-4 and TRBJ2-3, with 10 positions matching TRBD2. Germline CDR1 reads SGHNT; CDR2 reads YYREEE (reference sequence). CDR3 length: 17 amino acids. J gave up 3 bases and V 0 bases, and 7 bases lay outside the gene matches. CDR3 bases: TGTGCCAGCAGCTTGGAGGCTAGCGGGAGTGTGACAGATACGCAGTATTTT. Amino acid sequence: CASSLEASGSVTDTQYF.

The sample holds one count of this clone. This sequence joins TRBV10-3 and TRBJ1-6; D gene uncertain. Germline CDR1 ENHRY, CDR2 SYGVKD. V was trimmed by 7 bases and J by 8 bases, leaving 12 bases between them. CDR3 length: 13 amino acids. The CDR3 DNA reads as TGTGCCATCAACCCGAGACCCGATTCACCCCTCCACTTT. Translation: CAINPRPDSPLHF.

The chain employs TRBV19 and TRBJ2-7, with D perhaps matching TRBD2 (6 bases). In germline, CDR1 is LNHDA, CDR2 SQIVND (reference sequence). V gave up 4 bases and J gave up 0 bases, with 22 bases separating them. The CDR3 is 18 residues long. CDR3 residues: CASSRNRRGETISYEQYF. The CDR3 DNA reads TGTGCCAGTAGTAGAAACCGGCGGGGAGAGACTATCTCCTACGAGCAGTACTTC.

The chain links TRBV10-3 to TRBJ2-7; 9 bases match TRBD2. Per germline, CDR1 ENHRY and CDR2 SYGVKD. The ends lost 4 bases at V and 5 bases at J; junction bases unmatched: 15. CDR3 length: 17 amino acids. The CDR3 reads CAISGPSKAGGPHEQYF. Written as DNA, the CDR3 is TGTGCCATCAGTGGTCCCAGTAAGGCGGGAGGGCCCCACGAGCAGTACTTC.

The rearrangement links TRBV24-1 to TRBJ2-3; 7 positions agree with TRBD1. V was clipped by 4 bases and J by 2 bases; unmatched bases: 5. Germline V gene lookup returns CDR1 KGHDR and CDR2 SFDVKD. CDR3 length: 15 residues. CDR3 DNA sequence: TGTGCCACCAGTGACTTGGACAGGACCACAGATACGCAGTATTTT. This encodes CATSDLDRTTDTQYF.

The V call is TRBV15, the J call TRBJ1-2; 10 nucleotides align to TRBD1. The germline CDR1 and CDR2 sequences are LNHNV and YYDKDF (reference sequence). Trimming cost V 5 bases and J 9 bases; bases outside gene matches: 9. The CDR3 has 14 amino acids. CDR3 DNA sequence: TGTGCCACCAGCGGGGACAGGGGCCATGGGAGCTACACCTTC. Its protein product is CATSGDRGHGSYTF.

The rearrangement links TRBV5-1 to TRBJ1-2; TRBD1 aligns across 11 bases. Germline V CDR1 and CDR2: SGHRS, YFSETQ. This CDR3 has 15 amino acids. V was pared by 4 bases and J by 5 bases, with 7 bases of the junction left unmatched. The CDR3 bases are TGCGCCAGCAGCCCCCGGACAGGGGGCGTTTATGGCTACACCTTC. This codes for CASSPRTGGVYGYTF.

The gene calls are TRBV7-6 and TRBJ1-5, with 12 bases fitting TRBD1. The germline V gene encodes CDR1 SGHVS and CDR2 FNYEAQ. This CDR3 has 20 amino acids. V shed 0 bases, J shed 2 bases, and the junction held 11 bases outside the gene matches. The CDR3 reads CASSLALGTGGLLGNQPQHF. Written as DNA, the CDR3 is TGTGCCAGCAGCTTAGCGTTGGGGACAGGGGGCTTATTAGGCAATCAGCCCCAGCATTTT.

The rearrangement joins TRBV7-6 to TRBJ1-1, with TRBD1 matching over 8 bases. CDR3 length equals 14 residues. Trimming cost V 0 bases and J 3 bases; bases outside gene matches: 0. Germline values: CDR1 SGHVS, CDR2 FNYEAQ. The CDR3, as DNA: TGTGCCAGCAGCTTAGCGGACAGGGACACTGAAGCTTTCTTT. Protein product: CASSLADRDTEAFF.

The chain couples TRBV27 to TRBJ2-2, with 13 bases identical to TRBD2. CDR1 is MNHEY and CDR2 is SMNVEV in the germline V gene (reference sequence). The trim removed 5 bases at V and 5 bases at J, leaving 11 bases unmatched. The CDR3 totals 18 residues. CDR3 sequence reads: CASSPRTSGGKKTGELFF. The DNA for the CDR3 is TGTGCCAGCAGTCCTCGGACTAGCGGGGGTAAAAAAACCGGGGAGCTGTTTTTT.

This chain connects TRBV19 to TRBJ1-1; tentative D call: TRBD1 (5 bases). Germline CDR1 and CDR2: LNHDA and SQIVND (reference sequence). The ends were cut back, 6 bases at V and 6 bases at J, with 14 bases in the middle. The CDR3 consists of 13 residues. The CDR3: CASSRRESAEAFF. The CDR3 nucleotides read TGTGCCAGTAGCCGCAGGGAATCCGCTGAAGCTTTCTTT.

The chain combines TRBV10-3 with TRBJ2-2; D not certain. The CDR3 extends over 14 amino acids. The V gene's germline CDR1 is ENHRY and CDR2 SYGVKD. The V gene lost 4 bases and the J gene lost 2 bases, with 8 bases spanning the gap. CDR3 DNA sequence: TGTGCCATCAGTGTTGTCGACAACACCGGGGAGCTGTTTTTT. Translating it yields CAISVVDNTGELFF.

This clone was picked up one time. The chain combines TRBV6-2 or TRBV6-3 with TRBJ2-2; weak D call: TRBD2 (6 bases). In germline, CDR1 is MNHEY, CDR2 SVGEGT. There are 14 residues in the CDR3. V lost 2 bases to trimming and J lost 7 bases, with 11 bases between them. Here the CDR3 DNA reads TGTGCCAGCAGTTACGGAGGGGCCTTCGGGGAGCTGTTTTTT. Protein sequence: CASSYGGAFGELFF.